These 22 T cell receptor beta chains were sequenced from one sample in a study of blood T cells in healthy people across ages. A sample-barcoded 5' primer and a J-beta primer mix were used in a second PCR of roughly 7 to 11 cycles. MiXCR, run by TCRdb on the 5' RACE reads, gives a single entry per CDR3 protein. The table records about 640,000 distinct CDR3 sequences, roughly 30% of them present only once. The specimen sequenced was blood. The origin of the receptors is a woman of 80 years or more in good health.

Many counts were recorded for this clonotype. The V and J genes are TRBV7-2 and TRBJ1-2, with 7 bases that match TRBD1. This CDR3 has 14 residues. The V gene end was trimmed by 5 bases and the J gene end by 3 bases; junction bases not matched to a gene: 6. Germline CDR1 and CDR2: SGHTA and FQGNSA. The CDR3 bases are TGTGCCAGCAGCCCCGGGACAGCCTACTATGGCTACACCTTC. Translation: CASSPGTAYYGYTF.

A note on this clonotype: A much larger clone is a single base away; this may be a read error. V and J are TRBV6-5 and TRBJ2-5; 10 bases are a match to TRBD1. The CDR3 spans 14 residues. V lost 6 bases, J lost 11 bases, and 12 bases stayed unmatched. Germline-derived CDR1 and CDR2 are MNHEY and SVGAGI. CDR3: CASRLDRGRLEQYF. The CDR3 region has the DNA TGTGCCAGCAGGCTAGACAGGGGGCGCCTGGAGCAGTACTTC.

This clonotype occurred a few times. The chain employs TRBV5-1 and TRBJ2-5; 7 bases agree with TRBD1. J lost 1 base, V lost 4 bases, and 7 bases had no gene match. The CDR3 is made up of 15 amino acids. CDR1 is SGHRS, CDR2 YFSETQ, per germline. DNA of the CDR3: TGCGCCAGCAGCACCGGGACAGTTCCCCAAGAGACCCAGTACTTC. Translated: CASSTGTVPQETQYF.

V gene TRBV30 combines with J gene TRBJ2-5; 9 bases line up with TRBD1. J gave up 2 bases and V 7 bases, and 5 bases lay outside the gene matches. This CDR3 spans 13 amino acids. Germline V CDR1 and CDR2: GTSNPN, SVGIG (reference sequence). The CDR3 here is CASKQGAQETQYF. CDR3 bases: TGTGCCTCCAAACAGGGGGCTCAAGAGACCCAGTACTTC.

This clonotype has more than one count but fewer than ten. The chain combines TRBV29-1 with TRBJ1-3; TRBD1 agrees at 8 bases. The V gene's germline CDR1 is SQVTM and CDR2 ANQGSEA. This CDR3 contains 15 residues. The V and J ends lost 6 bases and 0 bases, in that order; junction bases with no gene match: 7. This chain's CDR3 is CSVETGASSGNTIYF. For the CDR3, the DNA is TGCAGCGTAGAGACAGGGGCGTCCTCTGGAAACACCATATATTTT.

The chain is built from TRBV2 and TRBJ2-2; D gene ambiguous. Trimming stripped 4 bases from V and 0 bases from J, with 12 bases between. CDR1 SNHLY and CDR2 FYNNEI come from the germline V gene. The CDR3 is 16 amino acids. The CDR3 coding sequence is TGTGCCAGCAGTGGCAATAACCGTCCGAACACCGGGGAGCTGTTTTTT. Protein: CASSGNNRPNTGELFF.

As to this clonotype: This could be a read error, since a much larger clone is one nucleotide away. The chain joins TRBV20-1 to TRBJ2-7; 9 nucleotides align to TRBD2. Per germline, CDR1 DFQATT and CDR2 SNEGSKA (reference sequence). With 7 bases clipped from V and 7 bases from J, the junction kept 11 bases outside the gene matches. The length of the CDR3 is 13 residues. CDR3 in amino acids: CSGLGGGDNEQYF. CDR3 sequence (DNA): TGCAGTGGCCTGGGCGGGGGGGACAATGAGCAGTACTTC.

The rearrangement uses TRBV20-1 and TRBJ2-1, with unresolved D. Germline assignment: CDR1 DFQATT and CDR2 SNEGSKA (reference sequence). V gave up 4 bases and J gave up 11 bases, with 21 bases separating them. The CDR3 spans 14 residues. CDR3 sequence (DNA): TGCAGTGCTACCTTTTTCCGGTCCCATTCTAAGCAGTTCTTC. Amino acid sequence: CSATFFRSHSKQFF.

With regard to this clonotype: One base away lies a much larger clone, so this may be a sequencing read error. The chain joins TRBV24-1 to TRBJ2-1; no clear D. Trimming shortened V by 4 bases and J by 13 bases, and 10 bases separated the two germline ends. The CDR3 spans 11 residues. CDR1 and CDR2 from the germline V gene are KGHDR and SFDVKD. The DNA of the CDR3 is TGTGCCACCAGTGACCAAGAGACCCAGTTCTTC. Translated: CATSDQETQFF.

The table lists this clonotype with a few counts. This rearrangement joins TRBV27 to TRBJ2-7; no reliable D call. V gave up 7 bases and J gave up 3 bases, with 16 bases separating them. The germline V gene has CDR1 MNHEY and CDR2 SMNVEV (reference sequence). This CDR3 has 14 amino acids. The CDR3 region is CASTYELGYYEQYF. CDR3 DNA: TGTGCCAGCACCTATGAGTTGGGTTACTACGAGCAGTACTTC.

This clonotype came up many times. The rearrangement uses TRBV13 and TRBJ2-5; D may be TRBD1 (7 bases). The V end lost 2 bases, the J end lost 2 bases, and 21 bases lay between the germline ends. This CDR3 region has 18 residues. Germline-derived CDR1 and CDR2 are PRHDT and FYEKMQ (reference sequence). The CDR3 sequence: CASSLRVGGTEVQETQYF. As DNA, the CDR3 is TGTGCCAGCAGCTTACGTGTCGGCGGGACAGAGGTTCAAGAGACCCAGTACTTC.

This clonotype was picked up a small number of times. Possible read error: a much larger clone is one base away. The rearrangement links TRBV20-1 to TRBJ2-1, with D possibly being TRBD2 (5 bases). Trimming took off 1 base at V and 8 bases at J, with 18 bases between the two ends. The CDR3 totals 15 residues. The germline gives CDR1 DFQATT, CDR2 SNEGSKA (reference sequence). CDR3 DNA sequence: TGCAGTGCTAGAGTCGGACTCCCGGCGGGCTATGAGCAGTTCTTC. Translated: CSARVGLPAGYEQFF.

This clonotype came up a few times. The CDR3 nucleotides are TGTGCCATCAGTGAAAAAAGCGGCTACACCTTC. Its translation is CAISEKSGYTF. The chain has TRBV10-3 and TRBJ1-2; D is unresolved. This CDR3 region has 11 residues. Trimming took off 3 bases at V and 8 bases at J, with 7 bases between the two ends. Germline CDR1 reads ENHRY; CDR2 reads SYGVKD.

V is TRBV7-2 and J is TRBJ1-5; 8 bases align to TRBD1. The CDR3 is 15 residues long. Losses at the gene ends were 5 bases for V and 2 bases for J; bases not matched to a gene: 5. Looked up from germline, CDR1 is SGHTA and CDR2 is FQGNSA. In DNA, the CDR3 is TGTGCCAGCAGCACCAGGACAGGGCGCAATCAGCCCCAGCATTTT. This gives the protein CASSTRTGRNQPQHF.

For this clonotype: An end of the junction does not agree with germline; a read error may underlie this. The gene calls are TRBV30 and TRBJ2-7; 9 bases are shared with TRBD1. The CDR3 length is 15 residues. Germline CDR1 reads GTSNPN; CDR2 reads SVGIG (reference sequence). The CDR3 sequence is CAWRAPGQGTYERYF. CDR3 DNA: TGTGCCTGGAGGGCCCCGGGACAGGGCACCTACGAGCGGTACTTC.

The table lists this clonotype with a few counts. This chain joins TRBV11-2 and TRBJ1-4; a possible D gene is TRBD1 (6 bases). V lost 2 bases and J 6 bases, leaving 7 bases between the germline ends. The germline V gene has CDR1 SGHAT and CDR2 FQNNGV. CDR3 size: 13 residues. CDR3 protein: CASSLRQDEKLFF. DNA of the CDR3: TGTGCCAGCAGCTTACGACAGGATGAAAAACTGTTTTTT.

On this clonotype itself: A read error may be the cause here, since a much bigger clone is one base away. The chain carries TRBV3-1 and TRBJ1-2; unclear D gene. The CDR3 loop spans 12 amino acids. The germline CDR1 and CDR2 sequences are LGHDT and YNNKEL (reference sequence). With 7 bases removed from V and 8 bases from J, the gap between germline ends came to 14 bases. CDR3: CASTETGMGYTF. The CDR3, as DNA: TGTGCCAGCACCGAAACCGGGATGGGCTACACCTTC. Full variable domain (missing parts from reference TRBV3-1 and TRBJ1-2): DTAVSQTPKYLVTQMGNDKSIKCEQNLGHDTMYWYKQDSKKFLKIMFSYNNKELIINETVPNRFSPKSPDKAHLNLHINSLELGDSAVYFCASTETGMGYTFGSGTRLTVV.

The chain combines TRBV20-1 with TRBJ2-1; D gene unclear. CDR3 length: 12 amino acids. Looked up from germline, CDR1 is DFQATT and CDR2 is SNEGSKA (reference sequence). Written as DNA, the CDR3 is TGCAGCGGGTTGGGCTCCTACAATGAGCAGTTCTTC. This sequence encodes CSGLGSYNEQFF.

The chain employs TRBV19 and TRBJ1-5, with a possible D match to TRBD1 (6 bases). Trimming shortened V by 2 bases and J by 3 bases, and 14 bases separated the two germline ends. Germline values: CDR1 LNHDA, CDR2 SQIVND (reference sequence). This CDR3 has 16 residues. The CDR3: CASSIQGGASNQPQHF. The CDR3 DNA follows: TGTGCCAGTAGTATACAAGGGGGGGCTTCCAATCAGCCCCAGCATTTT.

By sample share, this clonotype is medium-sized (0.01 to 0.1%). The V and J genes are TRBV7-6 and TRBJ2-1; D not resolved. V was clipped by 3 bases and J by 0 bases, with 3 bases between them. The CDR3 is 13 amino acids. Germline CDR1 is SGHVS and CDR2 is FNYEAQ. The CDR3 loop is CASSLSSYNEQFF. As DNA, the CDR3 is TGTGCCAGCAGCTTGAGCTCCTACAATGAGCAGTTCTTC.

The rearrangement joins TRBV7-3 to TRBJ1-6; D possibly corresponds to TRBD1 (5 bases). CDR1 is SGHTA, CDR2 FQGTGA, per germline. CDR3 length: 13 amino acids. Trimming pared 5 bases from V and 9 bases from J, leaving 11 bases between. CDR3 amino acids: CASSRTGVSPLHF. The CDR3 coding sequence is TGTGCCAGCAGCAGAACAGGCGTTTCACCCCTCCACTTT.

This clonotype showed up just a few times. The CDR3 bases are TGTGCCAGCAGTCGGACTAGCGGGGGGGTTAACACCGGGGAGCTGTTTTTT. Amino acid sequence: CASSRTSGGVNTGELFF. The J gene is TRBJ2-2, the V gene TRBV7-8; 15 bases are shared with TRBD2. With 6 bases clipped from V and 2 bases from J, the junction kept 4 bases outside the gene matches. Looked up from germline, CDR1 is SGHVS and CDR2 is FQNEAQ. There are 17 residues in the CDR3.